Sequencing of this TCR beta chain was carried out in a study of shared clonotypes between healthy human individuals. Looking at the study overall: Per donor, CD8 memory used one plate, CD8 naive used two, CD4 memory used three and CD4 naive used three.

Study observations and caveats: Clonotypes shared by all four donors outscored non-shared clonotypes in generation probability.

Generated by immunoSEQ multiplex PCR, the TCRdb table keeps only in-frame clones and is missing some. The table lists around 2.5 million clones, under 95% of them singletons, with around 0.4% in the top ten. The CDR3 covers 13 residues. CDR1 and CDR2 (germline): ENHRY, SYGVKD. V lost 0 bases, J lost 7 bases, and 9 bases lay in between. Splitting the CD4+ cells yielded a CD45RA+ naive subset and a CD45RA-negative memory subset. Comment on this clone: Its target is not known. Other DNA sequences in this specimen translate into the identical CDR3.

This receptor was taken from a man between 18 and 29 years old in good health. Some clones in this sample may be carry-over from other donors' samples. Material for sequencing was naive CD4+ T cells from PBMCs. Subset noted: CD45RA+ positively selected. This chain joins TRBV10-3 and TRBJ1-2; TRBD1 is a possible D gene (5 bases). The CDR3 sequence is CAISESGRSGYTF. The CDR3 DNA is TGTGCCATCAGTGAGTCGGGGCGGAGTGGCTACACCTTC.